This entry lists 29 T cell receptor beta chains sequenced from one sample in a study of control samples from healthy donors and cancer patients. Profiling relied on immunoSEQ multiplex PCR, and the TCRdb table lists in-frame clones only, not all of them. Here the sample table reports under 200,000 clones. The sample was blood. The receptors derive from a woman aged 30 to 39 in good health.

This chain joins TRBV10-2 and TRBJ1-5; D not resolved. With 8 bases removed from V and 3 bases from J, the gap between germline ends came to 11 bases. The germline V gene encodes CDR1 WSHSY and CDR2 SAAADI. CDR3 size: 13 residues. CDR3 nucleotide sequence: TGCGCCAGCGGTGCCCAGCTCAATCAGCCCCAGCATTTT. Its protein is CASGAQLNQPQHF.

The rearrangement joins TRBV5-1 to TRBJ1-1; D is uncertain. The CDR3 spans 14 residues. From germline, CDR1 is SGHRS and CDR2 YFSETQ. Trimming removed 0 bases from V and 5 bases from J, with 11 bases in between. The CDR3, as DNA: TGCGCCAGCAGCTTGGATTCGCTTATGACTGAAGCTTTCTTT. It encodes CASSLDSLMTEAFF.

The CDR3 protein is CASSQDFDFGAAYNEQFF. CDR3 coding DNA: TGCGCCAGCAGCCAAGATTTCGATTTCGGAGCCGCATACAATGAGCAGTTCTTC. The chain has TRBV4-1 and TRBJ2-1; no clear D. V dropped 0 bases and J dropped 4 bases, with 19 bases sitting between them. Germline assignment: CDR1 MGHRA and CDR2 YSYEKL. This CDR3 contains 18 residues.

The chain combines TRBV5-1 with TRBJ2-2; 9 bases map to TRBD1. Germline-derived CDR1 and CDR2 are SGHRS and YFSETQ. This CDR3 region has 17 residues. Trimming cost V 0 bases and J 7 bases; bases outside gene matches: 10. The CDR3 nucleotides are TGCGCCAGCAGCTTGGGAATATCGGGACAGGGAAGCGGGGAGCTGTTTTTT. Translated: CASSLGISGQGSGELFF.

V usage is TRBV15 and J usage is TRBJ2-7, with no clear D. The germline gives CDR1 LNHNV, CDR2 YYDKDF (reference sequence). V was cut by 3 bases and J by 3 bases, with 15 bases left in between. The CDR3 runs 15 residues. CDR3 bases: TGTGCCACCAGCAGGATAGGCAGTGGAATCTACGAGCAGTACTTC. It codes for CATSRIGSGIYEQYF.

J is TRBJ1-1 and V is TRBV21-1. TRBV21-1 is annotated as a pseudogene. The CDR3 sequence is 12 residues long. The CDR3: CASSSPGGETFF. CDR3 sequence (DNA): TGTGCCAGCAGCTCCCCGGGGGGGGAAACTTTCTTT.

The chain combines TRBV7-8 with TRBJ1-1, with no clear D. The CDR3 totals 13 residues. The V end was cut by 5 bases, the J end by 5 bases, with 12 bases between. Germline CDR1 and CDR2: SGHVS and FQNEAQ. CDR3 amino acids: CASSPFEGTEAFF. DNA of the CDR3: TGTGCCAGCAGCCCGTTCGAAGGAACTGAAGCTTTCTTT.

J is TRBJ2-5 and V is TRBV6-5; TRBD1 matches 7 bases. This CDR3 has 15 residues. Losses at the gene ends were 7 bases for V and 4 bases for J; bases not matched to a gene: 12. Germline V gives CDR1 MNHEY, CDR2 SVGAGI. The CDR3 DNA follows: TGTGCCAGCAACTCCGGGACAGCTGGGGGAGAGACCCAGTACTTC. Protein product: CASNSGTAGGETQYF.

The chain is built from TRBV7-2 and TRBJ2-7; D not resolved. In germline, CDR1 is SGHTA, CDR2 FQGNSA. The ends were cut back, 4 bases at V and 7 bases at J, with 14 bases in the middle. The CDR3 is made up of 13 amino acids. CDR3 protein: CASSSLPKTEQYF. The DNA for the CDR3 is TGTGCCAGCAGCTCCCTTCCCAAGACGGAGCAGTACTTC.

This rearrangement joins TRBV5-6 to TRBJ2-7, with D maybe TRBD1 (6 bases). The CDR3 extends over 15 amino acids. The V end lost 0 bases, the J end lost 0 bases, and 10 bases lay between the germline ends. Germline loops: CDR1 SGHDT, CDR2 YYEEEE. The CDR3 protein is CASSLGQDYSYEQYF. Here the CDR3 DNA reads TGTGCCAGCAGCTTGGGACAGGATTACTCCTACGAGCAGTACTTC.

This chain uses TRBV19 with TRBJ1-4; possible D gene TRBD1, 5 bases. The CDR3 length is 14 residues. Germline CDR1 is LNHDA and CDR2 is SQIVND (reference sequence). V was shortened by 8 bases and J by 0 bases, with 10 bases between the two germline ends. This CDR3 is CASGRGPTNEKLFF. The CDR3 DNA reads as TGTGCCAGTGGGAGGGGTCCAACTAATGAAAAACTGTTTTTT. Full variable domain (remainder filled in from reference TRBV19 and TRBJ1-4): DGGITQSPKYLFRKEGQNVTLSCEQNLNHDAMYWYRQDPGQGLRLIYYSQIVNDFQKGDIAEGYSVSREKKESFPLTVTSAQKNPTAFYLCASGRGPTNEKLFFGSGTQLSVL.

This chain connects TRBV28 to TRBJ1-5, with D tentatively TRBD1 (5 bases). Trimming took off 4 bases at V and 8 bases at J, with 15 bases between the two ends. There are 14 residues in the CDR3. CDR1 and CDR2 from the germline V gene are MDHEN and SYDVKM. This CDR3 reads CASSSAGMMEPQHF. The CDR3 DNA reads as TGTGCCAGCAGTTCGGCAGGGATGATGGAGCCCCAGCATTTT.

This chain joins TRBV9 and TRBJ2-2; unclear D gene. Trimming cost V 0 bases and J 4 bases, with 10 bases left between them. Germline CDR1 reads SGDLS; CDR2 reads YYNGEE. The CDR3 totals 15 residues. The DNA of the CDR3 is TGTGCCAGCAGCGTAGCTAGGGTTGGCACCGGGGAGCTGTTTTTT. It translates to CASSVARVGTGELFF. Full variable domain (outside the CDR3, taken from reference TRBV9 and TRBJ2-2): DSGVTQTPKHLITATGQRVTLRCSPRSGDLSVYWYQQSLDQGLQFLIQYYNGEERAKGNILERFSAQQFPDLHSELNLSSLELGDSALYFCASSVARVGTGELFFGEGSRLTVL.

V and J are TRBV6-6 and TRBJ2-6; 11 bases are shared with TRBD1. The trim removed 5 bases at V and 2 bases at J, leaving 11 bases unmatched. The CDR3 totals 19 residues. Per the germline V gene, CDR1 is MNHNY and CDR2 is SVGAGI (reference sequence). Here the CDR3 reads CASSPRTGGVIAGANVLTF. The CDR3 coding sequence is TGTGCCAGCAGTCCTCGGACAGGGGGCGTTATTGCTGGGGCCAACGTCCTGACTTTC.

This sequence joins TRBV2 and TRBJ2-1; D is unclear. The CDR3 sequence is 11 residues long. Germline assignment: CDR1 SNHLY and CDR2 FYNNEI. CDR3 in amino acids: CAHLSYNEQFF. CDR3 bases: TGTGCACACTTAAGCTACAATGAGCAGTTCTTC.

A remark on this clone: The sample holds other DNA sequences that translate to the same CDR3. Written as DNA, the CDR3 is TGTGCCATCGGGAGTGGAAACACCATATATTTT. This encodes CAIGSGNTIYF. J is TRBJ1-3 and V is TRBV10-3, with D uncertain. This CDR3 contains 11 residues. The V end lost 8 bases, the J end lost 3 bases, and 5 bases lay between the germline ends. CDR1 is ENHRY and CDR2 is SYGVKD in the germline V gene.

The chain joins TRBV7-9 to TRBJ2-3, with D possibly being TRBD1 (6 bases). Trimming pared 5 bases from V and 1 base from J, leaving 10 bases between. In germline, CDR1 is SEHNR, CDR2 FQNEAQ (reference sequence). The CDR3 length is 14 residues. The CDR3 reads CASSRGQGTDTQYF. The DNA of the CDR3 is TGTGCCAGCAGCCGGGGACAAGGCACAGATACGCAGTATTTT.

The chain has TRBV2 and TRBJ2-2; no clear D. This CDR3 has 13 residues. Trimming left V 5 bases short and J 3 bases short, with 7 bases between. Germline V gene lookup returns CDR1 SNHLY and CDR2 FYNNEI. The CDR3 here is CASSHRDTGELFF. CDR3 coding DNA: TGTGCCAGCAGTCATAGAGACACCGGGGAGCTGTTTTTT.

Concerning this clone itself: Compared with germline, one end of the junction differs, possibly owing to a read error. This rearrangement joins TRBV28 to TRBJ2-6; D not resolved. The CDR3 sequence is 14 residues long. The germline gives CDR1 MDHEN, CDR2 SYDVKM. The CDR3 loop is CAGRTTGQANVLTF. CDR3 sequence (DNA): TGTGCCGGCAGGACCACCGGGCAAGCCAACGTCCTGACTTTC. The full variable domain, in which reference TRBV28 and TRBJ2-6 provide the parts outside the CDR3, is DVKVTQSSRYLVKRTGEKVFLECVQDMDHENMFWYRQDPGLGLRLIYFSYDVKMKEKGDIPEGYSVSREKKERFSLILESASTNQTSMYLCAGRTTGQANVLTFGAGSRLTVL.

The V and J genes are TRBV7-2 and TRBJ2-5; D is ambiguous. Trimming removed 3 bases at V and 2 bases at J, with 7 bases between. The CDR3 loop spans 13 amino acids. Germline V gene lookup returns CDR1 SGHTA and CDR2 FQGNSA. The CDR3 loop reads CASSFTDQETQYF. CDR3 sequence (DNA): TGTGCCAGCAGCTTTACAGATCAAGAGACCCAGTACTTC.

The chain uses TRBV6-1 and TRBJ1-1; D might be TRBD1 (5 bases). V was pared by 1 base and J by 4 bases, with 13 bases between. There are 15 residues in the CDR3. Germline CDR1 is MNHNS and CDR2 is SASEGT. CDR3 in amino acids: CASSEGAQGGTEAFF. Written as DNA, the CDR3 is TGTGCCAGCAGTGAAGGGGCCCAGGGAGGCACTGAAGCTTTCTTT.

The chain has TRBV14 and TRBJ1-1; no definite D call. V lost 1 base and J lost 4, with 10 bases in between. CDR1 is SGHDN, CDR2 FVKESK, per germline. CDR3 length equals 14 residues. CDR3 DNA: TGTGCCAGCAGCCAAGTTTTACGGCGCACTGAAGCTTTCTTT. Translation gives CASSQVLRRTEAFF. The complete variable domain, with remaining parts taken from reference TRBV14 and TRBJ1-1, reads EAGVTQFPSHSVIEKGQTVTLRCDPISGHDNLYWYRRVMGKEIKFLLHFVKESKQDESGMPNNRFLAERTGGTYSTLKVQPAELEDSGVYFCASSQVLRRTEAFFGQGTRLTVV.

The V gene is TRBV6-6, the J gene TRBJ1-3, with D tentatively TRBD1 (6 bases). V lost 6 bases, J lost 0 bases, and 30 bases lay in between. CDR1 is MNHNY, CDR2 SVGAGI, per germline (reference sequence). CDR3 length equals 21 residues. The CDR3 protein is CASSLSPRHAKGVHSGNTIYF. The CDR3 DNA reads TGTGCCAGCAGCCTCTCCCCCCGACACGCTAAGGGGGTCCACTCTGGAAACACCATATATTTT.

The rearrangement joins TRBV18 to TRBJ1-5; no clear D. CDR1 KGHSH and CDR2 LQKENI come from the germline V gene. The length of the CDR3 is 12 residues. V shed 5 bases and J shed 6 bases, with 8 bases lying between them. CDR3 in amino acids: CASSSEGQPQHF. DNA of the CDR3: TGTGCCAGCTCATCAGAGGGTCAGCCCCAGCATTTT.

J is TRBJ2-3 and V is TRBV5-6, with 7 nucleotides matching TRBD2. This CDR3 has 19 amino acids. Losses at the gene ends were 0 bases for V and 4 bases for J; bases not matched to a gene: 17. Per the germline V gene, CDR1 is SGHDT and CDR2 is YYEEEE. The CDR3 DNA reads TGTGCCAGCAGCTTGGACGCTCCCCGACGGCGGGGGACTGCAGATACGCAGTATTTT. Translation gives CASSLDAPRRRGTADTQYF.

The chain is built from TRBV10-3 and TRBJ1-1, with a possible D match to TRBD1 (6 bases). Trimming cost V 7 bases and J 4 bases, with 13 bases left between them. The CDR3 is 13 residues long. Germline V gene sequence: CDR1 ENHRY, CDR2 SYGVKD. CDR3 DNA sequence: TGTGCCATCACCCAGACAGGTTCCACTGAAGCTTTCTTT. Protein product: CAITQTGSTEAFF.

Of note for this clone: A read error may account for a junction end that differs from germline. The chain combines TRBV28 with TRBJ1-1, with D possibly being TRBD1 (6 bases). This CDR3 comprises 14 residues. Germline V gene lookup returns CDR1 MDHEN and CDR2 SYDVKM. The CDR3 protein is CACRRGVMNTEAFF. The CDR3 DNA reads TGTGCCTGCAGGAGGGGGGTTATGAACACTGAAGCTTTCTTT.

This rearrangement joins TRBV5-5 to TRBJ2-5; D gene uncertain. Between the trimmed V and J ends, which lost 3 bases and 5 bases, there was a span of 20 bases. CDR1 SGHKS and CDR2 YYEKEE come from the germline V gene (reference sequence). The CDR3 has 16 amino acids. The chain's CDR3 is CASSSPPGRVGETQYF. The CDR3 DNA reads as TGTGCCAGCAGCTCCCCTCCGGGTCGGGTGGGGGAGACCCAGTACTTC.

Concerning this clone: Distinct nucleotide sequences in the sample also encode this CDR3. This rearrangement joins TRBV28 to TRBJ1-5, with unresolved D. This CDR3 is built from 12 residues. The V and J ends lost 3 bases and 10 bases respectively, with 10 bases between them. CDR1 MDHEN and CDR2 SYDVKM come from the germline V gene. The CDR3 bases are TGTGCCAGCAGTTTCGGGAGTCAACCCCAGCATTTT. Amino acid sequence: CASSFGSQPQHF.